These 27 T cell receptor beta chains originate from one sample sequenced in a study of shared clonotypes between healthy human individuals. Sequencing used immunoSEQ multiplex PCR; TCRdb keeps in-frame clones, though not all of them. The data hold some 2 million clones, with approximately 95% observed a single time. Positive CCR7 selection of CD45RO-negative cells yielded the naive CD8 cells, and terminally differentiated effector memory CD45RA+ cells were excluded. The sample taken for sequencing was naive CD8+ T cells sorted from blood. The receptors come from a man between 18 and 35 years old in good health.

The chain uses TRBV7-9 and TRBJ1-5; possibly TRBD1 for D (5 bases). The CDR3 is 14 residues long. V was shortened by 1 base and J by 3 bases, with 7 bases between the two germline ends. Per germline, CDR1 SEHNR and CDR2 FQNEAQ (reference sequence). The CDR3 sequence: CASSLGGINQPQHF. The CDR3 nucleotides read TGTGCCAGCAGCTTAGGGGGGATCAATCAGCCCCAGCATTTT.

Here the CDR3 reads CASGLVVGFSGQGTFSGNTIYF. Here the CDR3 DNA reads TGTGCTAGTGGTTTGGTAGTAGGTTTTTCGGGACAGGGTACTTTCTCTGGAAACACCATATATTTT. V and J are TRBV12-5 and TRBJ1-3, with 9 bases fitting TRBD1. The CDR3 contains 22 residues. Looked up from germline, CDR1 is LGHNT and CDR2 is FRNRAP. Trimming removed 0 bases from V and 0 bases from J; junction bases left unmatched: 18.

This sequence joins TRBV9 and TRBJ1-5, with a tentative D call TRBD1 (5 bases). Deletions cut 0 bases from V and 3 bases from J, with 10 bases between. Germline-derived CDR1 and CDR2 are SGDLS and YYNGEE. The length of the CDR3 is 15 residues. The CDR3 DNA is TGTGCCAGCAGCGTAGGGGGCTACGACAATCAGCCCCAGCATTTT. Protein: CASSVGGYDNQPQHF.

The chain links TRBV2 to TRBJ1-4, with a weak D call TRBD1 (5 bases). Germline V gene lookup returns CDR1 SNHLY and CDR2 FYNNEI. This CDR3 has 13 amino acids. The V and J ends lost 7 bases and 8 bases respectively, with 14 bases between them. Written as DNA, the CDR3 is TGTGCCAGCACCGGGGGTCTGGACGAAAAACTGTTTTTT. This codes for CASTGGLDEKLFF.

In regard to this clone: The junction differs from germline at one of its ends, possibly a read error. This rearrangement joins TRBV9 to TRBJ2-1; D possibly corresponds to TRBD1 (6 bases). This CDR3 is built from 14 residues. Per germline, CDR1 SGDLS and CDR2 YYNGEE. The CDR3 nucleotides are TGTGCCAGCAGCGCCCGGGACACATACAGTGAGCAGTTCTTC. Protein product: CASSARDTYSEQFF. Variable domain in full (rest from reference TRBV9 and TRBJ2-1): DSGVTQTPKHLITATGQRVTLRCSPRSGDLSVYWYQQSLDQGLQFLIQYYNGEERAKGNILERFSAQQFPDLHSELNLSSLELGDSALYFCASSARDTYSEQFFGPGTRLTVL.

The rearrangement uses TRBV5-6 and TRBJ1-5, with TRBD1 as a possible D gene (5 bases). V lost 3 bases to trimming and J lost 6 bases, with 19 bases between them. The CDR3 length is 16 residues. Germline V gene sequence: CDR1 SGHDT, CDR2 YYEEEE. The DNA of the CDR3 is TGTGCCAGCAGCTGGTGGCGGACAATGGCGGGTCAGCCCCAGCATTTT. Its translation is CASSWWRTMAGQPQHF. Full variable domain (outside the CDR3, taken from reference TRBV5-6 and TRBJ1-5): DAGVTQSPTHLIKTRGQQVTLRCSPKSGHDTVSWYQQALGQGPQFIFQYYEEEERQRGNFPDRFSGHQFPNYSSELNVNALLLGDSALYLCASSWWRTMAGQPQHFGDGTRLSIL.

This clone was seen once. Within the sample, other DNA sequences also encode this same CDR3. The gene calls are TRBV7-8 and TRBJ2-7, with D tentatively TRBD1 (6 bases). The CDR3 has 14 residues. The V end was cut by 1 base, the J end by 2 bases, with 9 bases between. Germline V CDR1 and CDR2: SGHVS, FQNEAQ. The CDR3 nucleotides read TGTGCCAGCAGCTTAGGTGACAGGACCTACGAGCAGTACTTC. Protein: CASSLGDRTYEQYF.

The gene calls are TRBV6-1 and TRBJ2-7; 10 bases match TRBD1. CDR3 length: 16 amino acids. The V gene end was trimmed by 1 base and the J gene end by 2 bases; junction bases not matched to a gene: 5. The germline V gene has CDR1 MNHNS and CDR2 SASEGT. The CDR3 spells CASSEVRGTGAYEQYF. The CDR3 DNA reads as TGTGCCAGCAGTGAAGTCAGGGGGACAGGGGCCTACGAGCAGTACTTC.

The chain recombines TRBV15 with TRBJ2-7; D is uncertain. The CDR3 loop spans 14 amino acids. V lost 1 base and J lost 3, with 10 bases in between. The germline CDR1 and CDR2 sequences are LNHNV and YYDKDF (reference sequence). The CDR3 coding sequence is TGTGCCACCAGCAGAGGTTTGGGCAGCTACGAGCAGTACTTC. It translates to CATSRGLGSYEQYF.

The rearrangement joins TRBV29-1 to TRBJ2-3, with D possibly being TRBD1 (5 bases). CDR1 is SQVTM, CDR2 ANQGSEA, per germline. The germline V and J ends were trimmed by 2 bases and 6 bases, with 15 bases remaining between them. CDR3 length: 14 amino acids. In nucleotides, the CDR3 is TGCAGCGTTGAAAGTGACCTACCAGGGGATACGCAGTATTTT. Its protein is CSVESDLPGDTQYF.

This clone has only one observation. The chain combines TRBV7-8 with TRBJ1-4; a possible D gene is TRBD1 (5 bases). Germline CDR1 is SGHVS and CDR2 is FQNEAQ. CDR3 length equals 15 residues. V lost 1 base to trimming and J lost 2 bases, with 8 bases between them. CDR3 DNA: TGTGCCAGCAGCTTAGTCGCAGGGACTAATGAAAAACTGTTTTTT. This codes for CASSLVAGTNEKLFF.

This sequence joins TRBV7-2 and TRBJ2-5, with D possibly TRBD2 on 5 matching bases. The DNA end favors TRBJ2-7, so the J call may be wrong. This CDR3 region has 15 residues. The germline V gene encodes CDR1 SGHTA and CDR2 FQGNSA. CDR3 nucleotide sequence: TGTGCCAGCAGCATATCACCCACTAGCTCCTACGAGCAGTACTTC. Protein sequence: CASSISPTSSYEQYF.

This chain joins TRBV6-1 and TRBJ1-6; D gene ambiguous. The CDR3 is 15 amino acids. CDR1 and CDR2 (germline): MNHNS, SASEGT. V was cut by 3 bases and J by 7 bases, with 13 bases left in between. In nucleotides, the CDR3 is TGTGCCAGCAGTGATAGCACAGCGACGAATTCACCCCTCCACTTT. Translated: CASSDSTATNSPLHF.

Concerning this clone: Other DNA sequences of this sample code for an identical CDR3. The chain employs TRBV4-3 and TRBJ2-7; TRBD1 aligns across 8 bases. The CDR3 contains 14 residues. Trimming removed 0 bases from V and 4 bases from J; junction bases left unmatched: 2. Germline lookup yields CDR1 LGHNA and CDR2 YSLEER. The CDR3 nucleotides are TGCGCCAGCAGCCAAGACAGGGGGCCGTACGAGCAGTACTTC. Translated: CASSQDRGPYEQYF.

This clone was counted a single time. This rearrangement joins TRBV7-2 to TRBJ2-1, with 7 positions matching TRBD2. The CDR3 has 12 amino acids. With V trimmed by 10 bases and J by 3 bases, 3 bases remained unmatched. Germline-derived CDR1 and CDR2 are SGHTA and FQGNSA. The CDR3 region is CATGTIYNEQFF. The DNA of the CDR3 is TGTGCCACCGGGACTATCTACAATGAGCAGTTCTTC.

The rearrangement links TRBV27 to TRBJ1-4; weak D call: TRBD1 (5 bases). The germline V gene has CDR1 MNHEY and CDR2 SMNVEV (reference sequence). CDR3 length: 14 residues. V was clipped by 2 bases and J by 7 bases, with 11 bases between them. The CDR3 nucleotides read TGTGCCAGCAGTTTAAGACAGTCCGGTGAAAAACTGTTTTTT. Its protein product is CASSLRQSGEKLFF. The full variable domain, in which reference TRBV27 and TRBJ1-4 provide the parts outside the CDR3, is EAQVTQNPRYLITVTGKKLTVTCSQNMNHEYMSWYRQDPGLGLRQIYYSMNVEVTDKGDVPEGYKVSRKEKRNFPLILESPSPNQTSLYFCASSLRQSGEKLFFGSGTQLSVL.

The DNA of the CDR3 is TGTGCCAGCAGCGATAGTGGTTCGGGGACTAGCGGGAGCCCCCAGTACTTC. Its translation is CASSDSGSGTSGSPQYF. The chain employs TRBV9 and TRBJ2-5; TRBD2 matches at 14 bases. V trimming: 3 bases; J trimming: 9 bases; junction bases outside the gene matches: 13. CDR3 length: 17 residues. Germline V lookup: CDR1 SGDLS, CDR2 YYNGEE.

The chain recombines TRBV29-1 with TRBJ1-1; D is unclear. Per germline, CDR1 SQVTM and CDR2 ANQGSEA. This CDR3 is 12 amino acids long. V was cut by 0 bases and J by 7 bases, with 9 bases left in between. The CDR3 DNA follows: TGCAGCGTTGAAGATGCAGGCGTTGAAGCTTTCTTT. It codes for CSVEDAGVEAFF.

The chain has TRBV7-9 and TRBJ2-5, with 8 bases identical to TRBD1. Germline V gives CDR1 SEHNR, CDR2 FQNEAQ (reference sequence). The CDR3 is made up of 17 amino acids. The V and J ends lost 4 bases and 0 bases, in that order; junction bases with no gene match: 10. CDR3 protein: CASSSLDRASYQETQYF. For the CDR3, the DNA is TGTGCCAGCAGCTCTTTGGACAGGGCAAGCTACCAAGAGACCCAGTACTTC.

This clone was found once. The chain employs TRBV5-1 and TRBJ2-5; 7 nucleotides agree with TRBD1. This CDR3 is 17 amino acids long. J was trimmed by 2 bases and V by 2 bases; bases with no gene match: 12. Germline CDR1 SGHRS, CDR2 YFSETQ. The CDR3 loop reads CASSLDPDRYLQETQYF. The CDR3 bases are TGCGCCAGCAGCTTAGACCCGGACAGGTATCTTCAAGAGACCCAGTACTTC.

The rearrangement uses TRBV13 and TRBJ2-7; D perhaps matches TRBD2 (6 bases). This CDR3 has 16 residues. Germline V gene lookup returns CDR1 PRHDT and CDR2 FYEKMQ (reference sequence). V lost 1 base and J 0 bases, leaving 13 bases between the germline ends. The CDR3 here is CASSLAGVLSSYEQYF. DNA of the CDR3: TGTGCCAGCAGCTTAGCGGGGGTACTCAGCTCCTACGAGCAGTACTTC.

Worth noting for this clone: The junction does not match germline at one end; this may be a read error. The V gene is TRBV7-9, the J gene TRBJ2-4; 8 nucleotides match TRBD2. The CDR3 has 11 amino acids. Germline V gene sequence: CDR1 SEHNR, CDR2 FQNEAQ (reference sequence). CDR3 nucleotide sequence: TGTGCCAGCAGCTTTTTGGGGACTAGTATATTC. This gives the protein CASSFLGTSIF.

This clone was seen a single time. The rearrangement links TRBV5-1 to TRBJ1-1; D may be TRBD1 (5 bases). CDR1 is SGHRS, CDR2 YFSETQ, per germline. V gave up 4 bases and J gave up 0 bases, with 16 bases separating them. There are 16 residues in the CDR3. The CDR3 nucleotides are TGCGCCAGCAGCCCCGCACCGGGACTAATGAACACTGAAGCTTTCTTT. This sequence encodes CASSPAPGLMNTEAFF.

In this sample, this clone turned up once. Other nucleotide sequences in the sample specify the same CDR3. The chain combines TRBV5-1 with TRBJ2-7; 10 positions agree with TRBD1. There are 15 residues in the CDR3. Germline values: CDR1 SGHRS, CDR2 YFSETQ. V lost 2 bases, J lost 0 bases, and 2 bases stayed unmatched. CDR3 sequence: CASSLRQGASYEQYF. DNA of the CDR3: TGCGCCAGCAGCTTAAGACAGGGGGCCTCCTACGAGCAGTACTTC. Together with reference TRBV5-1 and TRBJ2-7, the CDR3 gives the full variable domain: KAGVTQTPRYLIKTRGQQVTLSCSPISGHRSVSWYQQTPGQGLQFLFEYFSETQRNKGNFPGRFSGRQFSNSRSEMNVSTLELGDSALYLCASSLRQGASYEQYFGPGTRLTVT.

The V gene is TRBV10-2, the J gene TRBJ2-6; tentatively, D is TRBD1 or TRBD2 (5 bases each). V lost 0 bases and J lost 1, with 16 bases in between. CDR1 is WSHSY and CDR2 is SAAADI in the germline V gene. The CDR3 has 19 residues. CDR3 residues: CASSESVEGPGSGANVLTF. The CDR3 DNA follows: TGCGCCAGCAGTGAGTCCGTTGAGGGACCAGGGTCTGGGGCCAACGTCCTGACTTTC.

CDR3 sequence: CASSFRGPQETQYF. CDR3 DNA sequence: TGTGCCAGCAGCTTTCGGGGACCCCAAGAGACCCAGTACTTC. The V and J genes are TRBV13 and TRBJ2-5, with D perhaps matching TRBD1 or TRBD2 (5 bases each). CDR1 and CDR2 (germline): PRHDT, FYEKMQ (reference sequence). CDR3 length equals 14 residues. Trimming shortened V by 3 bases and J by 1 base, and 9 bases separated the two germline ends.

The chain couples TRBV7-8 to TRBJ2-1; TRBD2 matches at 7 bases. This CDR3 is built from 15 residues. In germline, CDR1 is SGHVS, CDR2 FQNEAQ. Trimming at V came to 5 bases and at J to 1 base, leaving 5 bases not matched to a gene. The CDR3 DNA is TGTGCCAGCAGCCCCGCTAGCGGATCCTACAATGAGCAGTTCTTC. Translated: CASSPASGSYNEQFF.